This T cell receptor (beta chain) derives from a study of beta chain features in type 1 diabetes. Regarding the study as a whole: There was a possibility that cDNA sequencing over-represented cells with high TCR expression.

Comment on this clone: Its target is unknown.

Expressed TCRB transcripts got sequenced, as all isolated RNA was reverse transcribed. TCRdb keeps only in-frame clones here, not all; method: immunoSEQ multiplex PCR. The sample has about 360,000 clones, about 12% seen once. The clonotype originates from a man aged 18 to 29 in good health. The sample was naive CD4+ T cells from blood.

CDR3 residues: CASSDWTSGGGETQYF. The CDR3 nucleotides are TGTGCCAGCAGTGACTGGACTAGCGGGGGGGGCGAGACCCAGTACTTC. The V and J genes are TRBV25-1 and TRBJ2-5; TRBD2 agrees at 15 bases. The CDR3 totals 16 residues. V trimming: 3 bases; J trimming: 5 bases; junction bases outside the gene matches: 4. Germline loops: CDR1 MGHDK, CDR2 SYGVNS. The full variable domain, rest sourced from reference TRBV25-1 and TRBJ2-5, is EADIYQTPRYLVIGTGKKITLECSQTMGHDKMYWYQQDPGMELHLIHYSYGVNSTEKGDLSSESTVSRIRTEHFPLTLESARPSHTSQYLCASSDWTSGGGETQYFGPGTRLLVL.